Given below is one TCR beta chain in context. The CDR3 contains 14 residues. J gave up 8 bases and V 4 bases, and 10 bases lay outside the gene matches. Germline CDR1 and CDR2: LGHDT and YNNKEL (reference sequence). The data were taken from a study of blood T cell repertoires in COVID-19. Sequencing was performed with immunoSEQ multiplex PCR; in TCRdb, only in-frame clones are kept and a portion is missing. The sample gives about 74,000 clones, around 91% of which show up once; more than 0.85% is in the top ten. This chain connects TRBV3-1 (or the pseudogene TRBV3-2) to TRBJ1-2; 7 nucleotides agree with TRBD1. Sample: peripheral blood. The TCR sequence derives from a woman in her forties or fifties in a cohort sampled during active COVID-19. CDR3 amino acids: CASSPQGGFWGYTF. The CDR3 DNA is TGTGCCAGCAGCCCCCAGGGGGGCTTTTGGGGCTACACCTTC.